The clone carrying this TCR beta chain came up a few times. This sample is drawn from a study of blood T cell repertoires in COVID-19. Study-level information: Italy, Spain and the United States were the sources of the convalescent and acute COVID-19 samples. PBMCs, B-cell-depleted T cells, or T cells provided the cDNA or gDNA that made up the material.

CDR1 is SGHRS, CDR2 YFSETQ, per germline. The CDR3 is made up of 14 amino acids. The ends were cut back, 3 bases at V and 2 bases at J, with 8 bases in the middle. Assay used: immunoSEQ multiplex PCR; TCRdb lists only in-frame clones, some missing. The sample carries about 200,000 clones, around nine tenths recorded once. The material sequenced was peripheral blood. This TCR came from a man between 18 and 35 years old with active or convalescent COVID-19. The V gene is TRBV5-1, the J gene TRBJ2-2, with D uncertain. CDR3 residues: CASSSVLNTGELFF. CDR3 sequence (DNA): TGCGCCAGCAGCTCGGTCCTTAACACCGGGGAGCTGTTTTTT.